This TCR beta chain is drawn from a study of T cells in women clearing cervical HPV infection. Study in general: Women with histologically confirmed HPV16-related CIN3 or worse, 2 with invasive cancer, served as cases. Control women cleared a single incident HPV16 infection within 12 months.

In the case of this clone: The target antigen is unknown. The observed sequence ends 3 residues before the CDR3 terminus, with the missing tail filled in from the germline J gene.

Data came from immunoSEQ multiplex PCR; TCRdb stores just in-frame clones and leaves some out. The sample has roughly 32,000 clones. Germline CDR1 and CDR2: GTSNPN and SVGIG (reference sequence). CDR3 length: 17 amino acids. With 3 bases removed from V and 0 bases from J, the gap between germline ends came to 15 bases. Broader study findings: T-cell numbers per sample were unknown and may explain richness differences.

Material: blood buffy coat. The chain joins TRBV30 to TRBJ2-6; D might be TRBD2 (6 bases). This receptor was obtained from a woman aged 18 to 75 with a cervical HPV16 infection that either progressed to CIN3+ or cleared (not recorded which). The CDR3 is CAWRRGALSSGANVLTF. The part of the CDR3 DNA that was read is TGTGCCTGGAGGCGCGGGGCCCTAAGCTCTGGGGCCAACGTC.